These 28 T cell receptor beta chains were all obtained from the same sample, sequenced in a study of T cell repertoires in cytomegalovirus infection. A single record per CDR3 protein comes from TCRdb applying MiXCR to the reads. The repertoire consists of 200,000 to 300,000 distinct CDR3 sequences, with more than 9% occurring once and the leading ten covering 1.6%. Sequencing was performed on PBMCs. Source of these receptors: a human donor in good health (CMV status not recorded). Some clones in this sample may be carry-over from other donors' samples.

This clonotype came up many times. The rearrangement links TRBV6-2 or TRBV6-3 to TRBJ2-3, with D unclear. V was trimmed by 7 bases and J by 1 base, leaving 15 bases between them. The CDR3 length is 15 residues. CDR1 and CDR2 from the germline V gene are MNHEY and SVGEGT. The CDR3 region is CASTLLAIGTDTQYF. The CDR3 coding sequence is TGTGCCAGCACCCTTCTTGCAATCGGCACAGATACGCAGTATTTT.

This clonotype was detected many times. V usage is TRBV12-3 or TRBV12-4 and J usage is TRBJ1-1; 12 bases are shared with TRBD1. Germline trimming cut 5 bases from V and 3 bases from J; bases unmatched to any gene: 4. The CDR3 totals 15 residues. The CDR3 here is CASSPGTGGDTEAFF. For the CDR3, the DNA is TGTGCCAGCAGTCCCGGGACAGGGGGCGACACTGAAGCTTTCTTT.

This clonotype was counted between two and nine times. The chain uses TRBV27 and TRBJ2-1; the match to TRBD2 covers 10 bases. The ends lost 5 bases at V and 7 bases at J; junction bases unmatched: 8. Germline assignment: CDR1 MNHEY and CDR2 SMNVEV (reference sequence). CDR3 length: 15 amino acids. The chain's CDR3 is CASSGLAVTQNEQFF. CDR3 DNA: TGTGCCAGCAGTGGACTAGCGGTGACTCAGAATGAGCAGTTCTTC.

The chain uses TRBV2 and TRBJ2-3; D might be TRBD1 (5 bases). Germline CDR1 SNHLY, CDR2 FYNNEI. CDR3 length equals 14 residues. The ends were cut back, 8 bases at V and 4 bases at J, with 16 bases in the middle. The CDR3 region is CASQGSSAPDTQYF. CDR3 in DNA: TGTGCCAGCCAGGGTAGCAGCGCCCCAGATACGCAGTATTTT. The entire variable domain, with the rest obtained from reference TRBV2 and TRBJ2-3, is as follows: EPEVTQTPSHQVTQMGQEVILRCVPISNHLYFYWYRQILGQKVEFLVSFYNNEISEKSEIFDDQFSVERPDGSNFTLKIRSTKLEDSAMYFCASQGSSAPDTQYFGPGTRLTVL.

This clonotype has only a few counts. V is TRBV19 and J is TRBJ2-1; 9 positions match TRBD1. The CDR3 has 14 amino acids. V was pared by 5 bases and J by 7 bases, with 6 bases of the junction left unmatched. CDR1 is LNHDA, CDR2 SQIVND, per germline (reference sequence). CDR3 loop: CASSPTGGFNEQFF. The CDR3 DNA follows: TGTGCCAGTAGTCCTACAGGGGGCTTTAATGAGCAGTTCTTC.

This clonotype appeared many times. The V call is TRBV5-1, the J call TRBJ1-4; D gene uncertain. V was shortened by 0 bases and J by 7 bases, with 7 bases between the two germline ends. Germline V gene sequence: CDR1 SGHRS, CDR2 YFSETQ. This CDR3 has 13 amino acids. CDR3 sequence: CASSLEGSEKLFF. The CDR3, as DNA: TGCGCCAGCAGCTTGGAGGGTAGTGAAAAACTGTTTTTT.

This clonotype was detected a few times. The chain couples TRBV20-1 to TRBJ1-1; a possible D gene is TRBD1 (6 bases). V lost 4 bases and J lost 0, with 15 bases in between. The CDR3 consists of 15 residues. Per the germline V gene, CDR1 is DFQATT and CDR2 is SNEGSKA (reference sequence). The chain's CDR3 is CSATTGKGVNTEAFF. The DNA for the CDR3 is TGCAGTGCTACTACAGGGAAGGGGGTGAACACTGAAGCTTTCTTT.

This clonotype was counted many times. The DNA for the CDR3 is TGTGCCAGCAGTTTTTCCCCAGGGACGAGCTCCTATAATTCACCCCTCCACTTT. The encoded protein is CASSFSPGTSSYNSPLHF. The chain links TRBV28 to TRBJ1-6; TRBD1 is a possible D gene (5 bases). Germline CDR1 reads MDHEN; CDR2 reads SYDVKM. The CDR3 is 18 residues long. Between the trimmed V and J ends, which lost 3 bases and 0 bases, there was a span of 15 bases.

This clonotype was counted at least ten times. This rearrangement joins TRBV7-9 to TRBJ1-6; 7 bases align to TRBD1. CDR1 SEHNR and CDR2 FQNEAQ come from the germline V gene (reference sequence). The CDR3 has 14 residues. V gave up 5 bases and J gave up 10 bases; unmatched junction bases: 8. The CDR3 coding sequence is TGTGCCAGCAGCCCCTCGACAGGGCACTCACCCCTCCACTTT. Protein: CASSPSTGHSPLHF.

The V call is TRBV4-2, the J call TRBJ2-1; D call uncertain. Deletions cut 1 base from V and 2 bases from J, with 9 bases between. CDR1 is LGHNA and CDR2 is YNFKEQ in the germline V gene. The CDR3 length is 15 residues. CDR3 amino acids: CASSQAERTYNEQFF. CDR3 nucleotide sequence: TGTGCCAGCAGCCAAGCCGAAAGAACCTACAATGAGCAGTTCTTC.

This clonotype was found a few times. The chain has TRBV19 and TRBJ2-3, with D possibly being TRBD2 (6 bases). The germline V and J ends were trimmed by 5 bases and 3 bases, with 12 bases remaining between them. The CDR3 is 14 amino acids. Looked up from germline, CDR1 is LNHDA and CDR2 is SQIVND (reference sequence). The CDR3 nucleotides are TGTGCCAGTAGTGGGGGGAAAATAACAGATACGCAGTATTTT. It translates to CASSGGKITDTQYF.

In its sample, this clonotype was seen many times. The chain has TRBV28 and TRBJ2-3; 12 bases are shared with TRBD2. The germline gives CDR1 MDHEN, CDR2 SYDVKM. J was trimmed by 2 bases and V by 4 bases; bases with no gene match: 4. This CDR3 is 16 amino acids long. CDR3 sequence: CASSSGLAGTTDTQYF. CDR3 nucleotides: TGTGCCAGCAGTTCCGGACTAGCGGGGACCACAGATACGCAGTATTTT.

This clonotype was observed at least ten times. As DNA, the CDR3 is TGTGCCAGCAGCCTCAGCGGCGGGCGTCAAGAGACCCAGTACTTC. Its protein is CASSLSGGRQETQYF. The chain links TRBV7-2 to TRBJ2-5; weak D call: TRBD2 (5 bases). This CDR3 comprises 15 residues. Germline V gives CDR1 SGHTA, CDR2 FQGNSA. Trimming shortened V by 5 bases and J by 2 bases, and 15 bases separated the two germline ends.

This clonotype was seen ten or more times. This chain joins TRBV6-6 and TRBJ1-1, with D unclear. The germline CDR1 and CDR2 sequences are MNHNY and SVGAGI (reference sequence). The CDR3 length is 14 residues. Deletions cut 4 bases from V and 1 base from J, with 10 bases between. CDR3 sequence: CASSFRSGNTEAFF. The DNA of the CDR3 is TGTGCCAGCAGTTTTCGGTCCGGGAACACTGAAGCTTTCTTT.

The rearrangement uses TRBV19 and TRBJ2-3; D perhaps matches TRBD2 (5 bases). V was trimmed by 0 bases and J by 2 bases, leaving 6 bases between them. The CDR3 contains 14 residues. Germline V gene data show CDR1 as LNHDA and CDR2 as SQIVND (reference sequence). The CDR3 loop reads CASSIELVTDTQYF. The CDR3 region has the DNA TGTGCCAGTAGTATAGAACTAGTCACAGATACGCAGTATTTT.

This clonotype was recorded a few times. The J gene is TRBJ2-1, the V gene TRBV28; D unresolved. Germline V gives CDR1 MDHEN, CDR2 SYDVKM. Trimming left V 7 bases short and J 1 base short, with 14 bases between. There are 15 residues in the CDR3. The CDR3 here is CASISPGDSYNEQFF. CDR3 coding DNA: TGTGCCAGCATCTCCCCTGGAGATTCCTACAATGAGCAGTTCTTC.

This clonotype was seen at least ten times. This chain links TRBV19 with TRBJ2-1; possible D gene TRBD1, 6 bases. V gave up 3 bases and J gave up 15 bases, with 15 bases separating them. CDR1 is LNHDA, CDR2 SQIVND, per germline (reference sequence). The CDR3 loop spans 12 amino acids. The CDR3 nucleotides are TGTGCCAGTAGTATGTCATTACAGGGTCTGTTCTTC. This gives the protein CASSMSLQGLFF.

Ten or more counts support this clonotype. The chain uses TRBV7-2 and TRBJ2-2; D might be TRBD2 (7 bases). V lost 1 base, J lost 4 bases, and 10 bases lay in between. Germline loops: CDR1 SGHTA, CDR2 FQGNSA. The CDR3 is 15 amino acids. This chain's CDR3 is CASSLGGGGTGELFF. In DNA form, the CDR3 reads TGTGCCAGCAGCTTAGGAGGGGGGGGCACCGGGGAGCTGTTTTTT.

This clonotype was seen ten or more times. The chain is built from TRBV7-9 and TRBJ2-5; D is ambiguous. Per the germline V gene, CDR1 is SEHNR and CDR2 is FQNEAQ (reference sequence). Trimming pared 1 base from V and 1 base from J, leaving 7 bases between. The CDR3 extends over 14 amino acids. CDR3 DNA sequence: TGTGCCAGCAGCTTAGACGGTAGCCAAGAGACCCAGTACTTC. Protein sequence: CASSLDGSQETQYF.

In its sample, this clonotype was seen many times. The V gene is TRBV7-3, the J gene TRBJ2-3, with a weak D call TRBD2 (6 bases). Trimming took off 2 bases at V and 4 bases at J, with 16 bases between the two ends. This CDR3 spans 16 amino acids. CDR1 SGHTA and CDR2 FQGTGA come from the germline V gene. The CDR3, as DNA: TGTGCCAGCAGCTTATGGGGGGACCAGCGGTCAGATACGCAGTATTTT. Translation: CASSLWGDQRSDTQYF.

This sequence joins TRBV14 and TRBJ1-4; D call uncertain. This CDR3 has 16 residues. The ends were cut back, 0 bases at V and 0 bases at J, with 8 bases in the middle. In germline, CDR1 is SGHDN, CDR2 FVKESK. Here the CDR3 DNA reads TGTGCCAGCAGCCAAGATTACGGGACAACTAATGAAAAACTGTTTTTT. Amino acid sequence: CASSQDYGTTNEKLFF.

Many counts were recorded for this clonotype. V usage is TRBV7-2 and J usage is TRBJ2-1; the D gene is possibly TRBD2 (7 bases). With 1 base removed from V and 3 bases from J, the gap between germline ends came to 19 bases. The germline CDR1 and CDR2 sequences are SGHTA and FQGNSA. This CDR3 contains 18 residues. The CDR3 is CASSLGGGRQVLYNEQFF. As DNA, the CDR3 is TGTGCCAGCAGCTTAGGTGGCGGGAGACAGGTTCTCTACAATGAGCAGTTCTTC.

The V and J genes are TRBV6-4 and TRBJ1-6; TRBD1 matches at 9 bases. Germline lookup yields CDR1 MRHNA and CDR2 SNTAGT. This CDR3 comprises 15 residues. V lost 3 bases, J lost 6 bases, and 3 bases stayed unmatched. The CDR3 nucleotides read TGTGCCAGCAGTGAACAGGGGGCAGGTAATTCACCCCTCCACTTT. The encoded protein is CASSEQGAGNSPLHF.

This clonotype has only a few counts. This chain connects TRBV14 to TRBJ1-5; TRBD1 is a possible D gene (6 bases). V lost 4 bases and J lost 7, with 11 bases in between. The germline V gene has CDR1 SGHDN and CDR2 FVKESK. This CDR3 is 13 amino acids long. The CDR3 is CASSPPGGQPQHF. CDR3 sequence (DNA): TGTGCCAGCAGCCCTCCCGGGGGCCAGCCCCAGCATTTT.

This clonotype was seen ten or more times. The gene calls are TRBV19 and TRBJ2-5; D perhaps matches TRBD1 (6 bases). The ends were cut back, 1 base at V and 13 bases at J, with 10 bases in the middle. This CDR3 contains 11 residues. Germline CDR1 reads LNHDA; CDR2 reads SQIVND (reference sequence). CDR3 bases: TGTGCCAGTAGTATAGCCGGGACATCGTACTTC. Amino acids: CASSIAGTSYF.

This clonotype was seen at least ten times. V usage is TRBV7-2 and J usage is TRBJ1-5; weak D call: TRBD1 (6 bases). V gave up 6 bases and J gave up 1 base, with 13 bases separating them. CDR1 and CDR2 (germline): SGHTA, FQGNSA. This CDR3 has 15 residues. The CDR3 region is CASRTGGASNQPQHF. CDR3 coding DNA: TGTGCCAGCAGAACGGGGGGGGCGAGCAATCAGCCCCAGCATTTT.

This clonotype was recorded at least ten times. The chain is built from TRBV7-2 and TRBJ1-2, with TRBD1 matching over 8 bases. This CDR3 spans 14 amino acids. The germline gives CDR1 SGHTA, CDR2 FQGNSA. J lost 4 bases, V lost 5 bases, and 6 bases had no gene match. CDR3 nucleotides: TGTGCCAGCAGCCCAGGGGGCGTTGGCTATGGCTACACCTTC. It encodes CASSPGGVGYGYTF.

This clonotype showed up many times. This chain joins TRBV20-1 and TRBJ2-1; 10 bases map to TRBD2. The V and J ends lost 2 bases and 2 bases, in that order; junction bases with no gene match: 0. This CDR3 contains 14 residues. CDR1 and CDR2 from the germline V gene are DFQATT and SNEGSKA (reference sequence). The CDR3 sequence is CSARSGGAYNEQFF. CDR3 nucleotides: TGCAGTGCTAGAAGCGGGGGGGCCTACAATGAGCAGTTCTTC.